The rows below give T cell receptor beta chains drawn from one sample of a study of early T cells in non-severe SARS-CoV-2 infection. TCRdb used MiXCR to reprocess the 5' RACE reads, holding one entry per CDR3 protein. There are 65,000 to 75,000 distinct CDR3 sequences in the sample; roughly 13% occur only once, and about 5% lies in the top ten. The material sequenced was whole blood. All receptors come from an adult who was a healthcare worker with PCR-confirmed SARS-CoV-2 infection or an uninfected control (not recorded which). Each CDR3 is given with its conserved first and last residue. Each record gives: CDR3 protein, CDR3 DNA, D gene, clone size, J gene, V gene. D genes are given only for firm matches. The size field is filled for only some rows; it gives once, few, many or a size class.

CDR3 protein: CASSHGDRANYGYTF
CDR3 DNA: TGTGCCAGCAGCCACGGCGACAGGGCAAACTATGGCTACACCTTC
D gene: TRBD1
clone size: few
J gene: TRBJ1-2
V gene: TRBV3-1

CDR3 protein: CASSPMTSARGNEQFF
CDR3 DNA: TGTGCCAGCAGCCCAATGACTAGCGCAAGGGGCAATGAGCAGTTCTTC
D gene: TRBD2
clone size: NA
J gene: TRBJ2-1
V gene: TRBV5-4

CDR3 protein: CSASRVSGHEQFF
CDR3 DNA: TGCAGTGCCAGCAGAGTATCAGGTCATGAGCAGTTCTTC
D gene: NA
clone size: few
J gene: TRBJ2-1
V gene: TRBV20-1

CDR3 protein: CSASPRGGRADTQYF
CDR3 DNA: TGCAGTGCTAGCCCCCGGGGGGGCCGAGCAGATACGCAGTATTTT
D gene: TRBD2
clone size: NA
J gene: TRBJ2-3
V gene: TRBV20-1

CDR3 protein: CASSQAITYEQYF
CDR3 DNA: TGTGCCAGCAGCCAAGCGATTACCTACGAGCAGTACTTC
D gene: NA
clone size: NA
J gene: TRBJ2-7
V gene: TRBV3-1

CDR3 protein: CASAADRASGYGYTF
CDR3 DNA: TGTGCTAGTGCCGCGGACAGGGCGAGTGGCTATGGCTACACCTTC
D gene: TRBD1
clone size: few
J gene: TRBJ1-2
V gene: TRBV12-5

CDR3 protein: CASSPSGVSYNEQFF
CDR3 DNA: TGCGCCAGCAGCCCTAGCGGGGTGTCCTACAATGAGCAGTTCTTC
D gene: TRBD2
clone size: NA
J gene: TRBJ2-1
V gene: TRBV5-1

CDR3 protein: CASSQDEGGYTDTQYF
CDR3 DNA: TGCGCCAGCAGCCAAGATGAGGGGGGATACACAGATACGCAGTATTTT
D gene: NA
clone size: few
J gene: TRBJ2-3
V gene: TRBV4-1

CDR3 protein: CASSPLAGVFTGELFF
CDR3 DNA: TGTGCCAGCAGCCCTCTAGCGGGAGTCTTCACCGGGGAGCTGTTTTTT
D gene: TRBD2
clone size: many
J gene: TRBJ2-2
V gene: TRBV6-2/TRBV6-3

CDR3 protein: CASTLERDYGYTF
CDR3 DNA: TGTGCCAGCACCCTGGAGAGGGACTATGGCTACACCTTC
D gene: NA
clone size: many
J gene: TRBJ1-2
V gene: TRBV7-2

CDR3 protein: CASSLLGTASETQYF
CDR3 DNA: TGCGCCAGCAGCTTGCTCGGGACAGCTTCAGAGACCCAGTACTTC
D gene: TRBD1
clone size: NA
J gene: TRBJ2-5
V gene: TRBV5-1

CDR3 protein: CASSSDRPYSPLHF
CDR3 DNA: TGTGCCAGCAGCTCAGACAGGCCTTATTCACCCCTCCACTTT
D gene: NA
clone size: NA
J gene: TRBJ1-6
V gene: TRBV5-5

CDR3 protein: CSAPEGTSRYNEQFF
CDR3 DNA: TGCAGTGCCCCTGAAGGGACTAGCAGATACAATGAGCAGTTCTTC
D gene: TRBD2
clone size: many
J gene: TRBJ2-1
V gene: TRBV20-1

CDR3 protein: CASSLEGFWLVDTQYF
CDR3 DNA: TGCGCCAGCAGCTTGGAGGGATTTTGGCTGGTGGATACGCAGTATTTT
D gene: NA
clone size: many
J gene: TRBJ2-3
V gene: TRBV5-1

CDR3 protein: CASSLRTMGTGELFF
CDR3 DNA: TGCGCCAGCAGCTTGCGCACCATGGGGACCGGGGAGCTGTTTTTT
D gene: NA
clone size: NA
J gene: TRBJ2-2
V gene: TRBV5-1

CDR3 protein: CASSDESGSLLEAFF
CDR3 DNA: TGTGCCAGCAGTGATGAGTCCGGCTCTTTGCTTGAAGCTTTCTTT
D gene: NA
clone size: few
J gene: TRBJ1-1
V gene: TRBV6-1

CDR3 protein: CASSLGGDGNTIYF
CDR3 DNA: TGTGCCAGCAGCTTGGGAGGGGACGGAAACACCATATATTTT
D gene: NA
clone size: many
J gene: TRBJ1-3
V gene: TRBV7-3

CDR3 protein: CASSLDPAGYEAAKNIQYF
CDR3 DNA: TGCGCCAGCAGCTTGGACCCAGCGGGGTACGAGGCAGCCAAAAACATTCAGTACTTC
D gene: TRBD2
clone size: few
J gene: TRBJ2-4
V gene: TRBV5-1

CDR3 protein: CASSRDEGNTEAFF
CDR3 DNA: TGCGCCAGCAGCCGAGACGAGGGAAACACTGAAGCTTTCTTT
D gene: NA
clone size: many
J gene: TRBJ1-1
V gene: TRBV4-1

CDR3 protein: CASSLDPRDGTDTQYF
CDR3 DNA: TGTGCCAGCAGCTTAGATCCCCGGGACGGCACAGATACGCAGTATTTT
D gene: NA
clone size: many
J gene: TRBJ2-3
V gene: TRBV11-3

CDR3 protein: CAIRLQGDTEAFF
CDR3 DNA: TGTGCCATCAGACTACAGGGAGACACTGAAGCTTTCTTT
D gene: NA
clone size: many
J gene: TRBJ1-1
V gene: TRBV10-3

CDR3 protein: CSADRWRGFTEAFF
CDR3 DNA: TGCAGCGCAGACCGATGGAGGGGTTTCACTGAAGCTTTCTTT
D gene: NA
clone size: many
J gene: TRBJ1-1
V gene: TRBV29-1

CDR3 protein: CASSLAQADEKLFF
CDR3 DNA: TGTGCCAGCAGCTTAGCACAGGCCGATGAAAAACTGTTTTTT
D gene: NA
clone size: few
J gene: TRBJ1-4
V gene: TRBV7-8

CDR3 protein: CASSYSWNNGELFF
CDR3 DNA: TGTGCCAGCAGTTACTCCTGGAACAACGGGGAGCTGTTTTTT
D gene: NA
clone size: NA
J gene: TRBJ2-2
V gene: TRBV6-2/TRBV6-3

CDR3 protein: CASSSNTDTQYF
CDR3 DNA: TGTGCCAGCAGTTCAAACACAGATACGCAGTATTTT
D gene: NA
clone size: few
J gene: TRBJ2-3
V gene: TRBV12-3/TRBV12-4

CDR3 protein: CASSLGLDTQYF
CDR3 DNA: TGTGCCAGCAGCTTAGGGTTAGATACGCAGTATTTT
D gene: NA
clone size: many
J gene: TRBJ2-3
V gene: TRBV13

CDR3 protein: CASSLSPSDEQFF
CDR3 DNA: TGTGCCAGCAGCTTATCCCCGAGCGATGAGCAGTTCTTC
D gene: NA
clone size: few
J gene: TRBJ2-1
V gene: TRBV5-6

CDR3 protein: CASSFLPAGMVDTQYF
CDR3 DNA: TGTGCCAGCAGCTTTCTGCCGGCGGGAATGGTAGATACGCAGTATTTT
D gene: NA
clone size: many
J gene: TRBJ2-3
V gene: TRBV7-2

CDR3 protein: CSAGTVNTEAFF
CDR3 DNA: TGCAGCGCAGGGACAGTAAACACTGAAGCTTTCTTT
D gene: TRBD1
clone size: many
J gene: TRBJ1-1
V gene: TRBV29-1

CDR3 protein: CASSEWEEKLFF
CDR3 DNA: TGTGCCAGCAGTGAATGGGAAGAAAAACTGTTTTTT
D gene: NA
clone size: NA
J gene: TRBJ1-4
V gene: TRBV2

CDR3 protein: CSAYRDDGGEQFF
CDR3 DNA: TGCAGCGCATACCGGGACGACGGAGGTGAGCAGTTCTTC
D gene: NA
clone size: many
J gene: TRBJ2-1
V gene: TRBV29-1

CDR3 protein: CASRDAGDPYGYTF
CDR3 DNA: TGTGCCAGCAGGGACGCAGGGGATCCCTATGGCTACACCTTC
D gene: NA
clone size: NA
J gene: TRBJ1-2
V gene: TRBV11-1

CDR3 protein: CASSSEGSRERPDTQYF
CDR3 DNA: TGTGCCAGCAGCTCCGAGGGCTCGCGGGAGAGGCCAGATACGCAGTATTTT
D gene: TRBD2
clone size: many
J gene: TRBJ2-3
V gene: TRBV7-3